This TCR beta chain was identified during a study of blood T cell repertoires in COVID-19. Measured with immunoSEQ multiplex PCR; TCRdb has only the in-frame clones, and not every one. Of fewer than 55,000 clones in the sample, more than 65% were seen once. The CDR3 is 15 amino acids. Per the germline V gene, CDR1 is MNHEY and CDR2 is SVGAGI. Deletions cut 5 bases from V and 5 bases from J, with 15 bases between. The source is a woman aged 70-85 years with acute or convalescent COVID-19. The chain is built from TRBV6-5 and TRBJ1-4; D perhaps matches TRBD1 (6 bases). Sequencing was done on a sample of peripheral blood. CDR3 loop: CASSPYTGINEKLFF. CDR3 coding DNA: TGTGCCAGCAGTCCATACACAGGGATCAATGAAAAACTGTTTTTT.